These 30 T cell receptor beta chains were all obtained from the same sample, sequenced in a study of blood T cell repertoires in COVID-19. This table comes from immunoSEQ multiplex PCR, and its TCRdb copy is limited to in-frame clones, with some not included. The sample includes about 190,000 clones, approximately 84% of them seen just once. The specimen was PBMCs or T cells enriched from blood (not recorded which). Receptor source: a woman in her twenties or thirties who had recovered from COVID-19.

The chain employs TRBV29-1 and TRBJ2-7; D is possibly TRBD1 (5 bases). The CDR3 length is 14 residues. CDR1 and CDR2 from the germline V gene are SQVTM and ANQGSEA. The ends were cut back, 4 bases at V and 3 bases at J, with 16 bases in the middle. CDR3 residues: CSVGRADRLYEQYF. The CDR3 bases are TGCAGCGTTGGCAGGGCCGATCGTCTCTACGAGCAGTACTTC.

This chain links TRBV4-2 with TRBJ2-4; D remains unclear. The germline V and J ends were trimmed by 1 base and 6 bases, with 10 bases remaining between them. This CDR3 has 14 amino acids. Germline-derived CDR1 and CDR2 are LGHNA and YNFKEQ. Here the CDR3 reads CASSQASRLNIQYF. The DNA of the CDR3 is TGTGCCAGCAGCCAAGCGAGTCGCTTAAACATTCAGTACTTC.

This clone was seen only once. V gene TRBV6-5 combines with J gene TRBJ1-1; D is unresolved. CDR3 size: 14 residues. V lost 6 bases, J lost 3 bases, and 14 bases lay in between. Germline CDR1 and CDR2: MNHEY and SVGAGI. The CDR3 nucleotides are TGTGCCAGCAGGAAGATCGACGGGGACACTGAAGCTTTCTTT. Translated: CASRKIDGDTEAFF.

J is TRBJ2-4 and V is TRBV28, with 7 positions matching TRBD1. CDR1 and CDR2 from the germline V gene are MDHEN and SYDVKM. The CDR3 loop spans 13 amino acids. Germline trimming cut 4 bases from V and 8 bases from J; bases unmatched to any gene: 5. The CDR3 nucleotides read TGTGCCAGCAGTTCAGGGCAGGGGGACATTCAGTACTTC. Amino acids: CASSSGQGDIQYF.

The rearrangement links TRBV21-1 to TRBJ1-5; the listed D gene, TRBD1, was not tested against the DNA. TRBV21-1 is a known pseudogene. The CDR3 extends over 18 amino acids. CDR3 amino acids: CASSGIRDRGSGNQPQHF. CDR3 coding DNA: TGTGCCAGCAGCGGAATCCGGGACAGGGGTTCGGGCAATCAGCCCCAGCATTTT.

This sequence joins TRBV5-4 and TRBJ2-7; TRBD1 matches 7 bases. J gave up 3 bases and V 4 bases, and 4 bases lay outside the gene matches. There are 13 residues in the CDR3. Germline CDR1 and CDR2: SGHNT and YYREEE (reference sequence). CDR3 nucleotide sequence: TGTGCCAGCAGCGGGGGACAGAGCTACGAGCAGTACTTC. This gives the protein CASSGGQSYEQYF.

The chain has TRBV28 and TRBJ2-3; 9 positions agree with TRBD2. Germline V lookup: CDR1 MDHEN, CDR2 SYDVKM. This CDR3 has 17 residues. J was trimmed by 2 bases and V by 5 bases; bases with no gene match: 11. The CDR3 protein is CASSLSGVAGDTDTQYF. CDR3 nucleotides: TGTGCCAGCAGTCTCTCTGGGGTAGCGGGAGACACAGATACGCAGTATTTT.

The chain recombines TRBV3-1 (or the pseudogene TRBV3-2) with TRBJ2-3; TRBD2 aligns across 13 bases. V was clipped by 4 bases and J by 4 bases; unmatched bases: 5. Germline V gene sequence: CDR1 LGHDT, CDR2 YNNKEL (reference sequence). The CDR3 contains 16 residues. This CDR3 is CASSPGLAGRADTQYF. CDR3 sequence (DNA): TGTGCCAGCAGCCCGGGACTAGCGGGAAGGGCAGATACGCAGTATTTT.

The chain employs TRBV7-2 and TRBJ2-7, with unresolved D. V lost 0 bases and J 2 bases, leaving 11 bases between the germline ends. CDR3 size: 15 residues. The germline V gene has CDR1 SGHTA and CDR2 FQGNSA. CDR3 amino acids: CASSLAKAGPYEQYF. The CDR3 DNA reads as TGTGCCAGCAGCTTAGCAAAGGCAGGTCCCTACGAGCAGTACTTC.

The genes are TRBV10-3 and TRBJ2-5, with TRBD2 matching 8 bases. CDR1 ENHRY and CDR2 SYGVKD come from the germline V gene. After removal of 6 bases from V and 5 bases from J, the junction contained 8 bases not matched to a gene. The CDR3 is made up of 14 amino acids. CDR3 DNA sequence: TGTGCCATCAGAGACGGGGGGGCAGGTGAGACCCAGTACTTC. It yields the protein CAIRDGGAGETQYF.

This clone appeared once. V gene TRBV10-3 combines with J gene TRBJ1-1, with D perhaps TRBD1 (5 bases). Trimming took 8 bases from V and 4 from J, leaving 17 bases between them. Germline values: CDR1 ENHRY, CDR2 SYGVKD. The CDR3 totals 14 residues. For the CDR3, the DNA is TGTGCCATCCTTGGGGGGGTGTTGGGCACTGAAGCTTTCTTT. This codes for CAILGGVLGTEAFF.

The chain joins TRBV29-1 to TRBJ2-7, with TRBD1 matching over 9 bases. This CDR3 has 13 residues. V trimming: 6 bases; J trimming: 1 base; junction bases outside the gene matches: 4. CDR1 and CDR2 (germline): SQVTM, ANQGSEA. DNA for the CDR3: TGCAGCGTCACAGGGGGCCCTTCCTACGAGCAGTACTTC. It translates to CSVTGGPSYEQYF.

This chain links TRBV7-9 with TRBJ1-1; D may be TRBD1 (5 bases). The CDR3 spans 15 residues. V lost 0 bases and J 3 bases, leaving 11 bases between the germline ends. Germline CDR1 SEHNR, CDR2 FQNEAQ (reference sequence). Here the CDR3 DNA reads TGTGCCAGCAGCTTAGCGCGGGGCCAGTACACTGAAGCTTTCTTT. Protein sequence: CASSLARGQYTEAFF.

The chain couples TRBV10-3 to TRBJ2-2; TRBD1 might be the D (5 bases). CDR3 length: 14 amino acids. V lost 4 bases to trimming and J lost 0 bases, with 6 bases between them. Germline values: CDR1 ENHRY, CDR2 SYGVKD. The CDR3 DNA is TGTGCCATCAGTGCCAGGGCGAACACCGGGGAGCTGTTTTTT. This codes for CAISARANTGELFF.

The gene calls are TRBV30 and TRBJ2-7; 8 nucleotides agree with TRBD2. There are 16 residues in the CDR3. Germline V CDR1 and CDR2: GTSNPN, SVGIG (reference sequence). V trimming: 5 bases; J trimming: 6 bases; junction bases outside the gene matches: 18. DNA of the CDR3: TGTGCCTGGGCAGCAGGTTCCGGGAGGGGACGCGGCGAGCAGTACTTC. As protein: CAWAAGSGRGRGEQYF.

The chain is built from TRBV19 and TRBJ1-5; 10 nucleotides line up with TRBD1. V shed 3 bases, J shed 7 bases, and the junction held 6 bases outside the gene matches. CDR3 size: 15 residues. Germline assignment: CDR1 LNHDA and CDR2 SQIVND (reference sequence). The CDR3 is CASSMWDRGIQPQHF. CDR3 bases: TGTGCCAGTAGTATGTGGGACAGGGGTATACAGCCCCAGCATTTT.

CDR3 sequence reads: CASSLGLNTGELFF. CDR3 in DNA: TGTGCCAGCTCCTTGGGGCTGAACACCGGGGAGCTGTTTTTT. The rearrangement uses TRBV18 and TRBJ2-2; weak D call: TRBD1 (5 bases). The CDR3 loop spans 14 amino acids. The germline V gene has CDR1 KGHSH and CDR2 LQKENI. V was pared by 6 bases and J by 1 base, with 9 bases between.

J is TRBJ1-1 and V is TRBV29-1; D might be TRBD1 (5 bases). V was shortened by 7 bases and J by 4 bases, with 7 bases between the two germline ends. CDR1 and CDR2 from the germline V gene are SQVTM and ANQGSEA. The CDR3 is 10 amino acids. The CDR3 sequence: CSAGGTEAFF. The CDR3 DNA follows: TGCAGCGCCGGGGGCACTGAAGCTTTCTTT.

Written as DNA, the CDR3 is TGTGCCAGCAGCTTAGCGGGGAGCCTCGAGACCCAGTACTTC. It encodes CASSLAGSLETQYF. V and J are TRBV7-2 and TRBJ2-5, with D maybe TRBD2 (5 bases). CDR1 is SGHTA and CDR2 is FQGNSA in the germline V gene. The CDR3 spans 14 residues. V was cut by 0 bases and J by 5 bases, with 10 bases left in between.

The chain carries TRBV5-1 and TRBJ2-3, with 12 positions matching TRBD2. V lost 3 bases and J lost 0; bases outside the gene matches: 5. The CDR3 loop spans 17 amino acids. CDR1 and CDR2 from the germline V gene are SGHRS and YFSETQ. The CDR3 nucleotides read TGCGCCAGCAGCTCCCGACTAGCGGGGGTTAGCACAGATACGCAGTATTTT. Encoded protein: CASSSRLAGVSTDTQYF.

The CDR3 DNA reads as TGTGCCAGCAGCTTGGCGGGCACAGATACGCAGTATTTT. This encodes CASSLAGTDTQYF. This chain joins TRBV5-5 and TRBJ2-3, with D unresolved. There are 13 residues in the CDR3. Germline values: CDR1 SGHKS, CDR2 YYEKEE (reference sequence). V shed 0 bases and J shed 1 base, with 3 bases lying between them. The complete variable domain, with remaining parts taken from reference TRBV5-5 and TRBJ2-3, reads DAGVTQSPTHLIKTRGQQVTLRCSPISGHKSVSWYQQVLGQGPQFIFQYYEKEERGRGNFPDRFSARQFPNYSSELNVNALLLGDSALYLCASSLAGTDTQYFGPGTRLTVL.

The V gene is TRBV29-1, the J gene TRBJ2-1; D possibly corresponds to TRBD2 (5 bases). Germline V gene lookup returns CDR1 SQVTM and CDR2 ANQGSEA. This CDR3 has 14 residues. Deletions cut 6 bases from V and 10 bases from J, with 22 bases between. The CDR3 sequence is CSVGSGFNEGEQFF. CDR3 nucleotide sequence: TGCAGCGTAGGAAGCGGATTTAACGAGGGAGAGCAGTTCTTC.

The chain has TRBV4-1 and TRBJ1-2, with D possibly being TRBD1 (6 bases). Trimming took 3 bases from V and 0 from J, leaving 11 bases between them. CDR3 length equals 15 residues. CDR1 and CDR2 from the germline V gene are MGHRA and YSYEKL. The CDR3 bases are TGCGCCAGCAGCCAGGCCTGGACAGCTAACTATGGCTACACCTTC. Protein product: CASSQAWTANYGYTF.

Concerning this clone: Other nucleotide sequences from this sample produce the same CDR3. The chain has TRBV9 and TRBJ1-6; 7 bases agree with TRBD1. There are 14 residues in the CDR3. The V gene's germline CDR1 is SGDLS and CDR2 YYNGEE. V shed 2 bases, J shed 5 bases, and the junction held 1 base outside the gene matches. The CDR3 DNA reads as TGTGCCAGCAGCGTGACAGGGAATAATTCACCCCTCCACTTT. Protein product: CASSVTGNNSPLHF.

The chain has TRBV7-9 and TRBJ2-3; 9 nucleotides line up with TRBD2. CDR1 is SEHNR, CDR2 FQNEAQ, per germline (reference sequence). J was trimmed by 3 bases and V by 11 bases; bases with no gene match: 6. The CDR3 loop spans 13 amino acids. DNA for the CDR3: TGTGCCGGAGCTAGCGGGATAACAGATACGCAGTATTTT. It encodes CAGASGITDTQYF. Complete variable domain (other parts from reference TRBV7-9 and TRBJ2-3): DTGVSQNPRHKITKRGQNVTFRCDPISEHNRLYWYRQTLGQGPEFLTYFQNEAQLEKSRLLSDRFSAERPKGSFSTLEIQRTEQGDSAMYLCAGASGITDTQYFGPGTRLTVL.

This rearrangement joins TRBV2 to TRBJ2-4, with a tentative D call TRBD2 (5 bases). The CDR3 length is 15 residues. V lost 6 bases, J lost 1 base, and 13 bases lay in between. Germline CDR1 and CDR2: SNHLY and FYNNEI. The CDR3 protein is CASREVAAAKNIQYF. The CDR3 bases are TGTGCCAGCAGGGAGGTAGCTGCCGCCAAAAACATTCAGTACTTC.

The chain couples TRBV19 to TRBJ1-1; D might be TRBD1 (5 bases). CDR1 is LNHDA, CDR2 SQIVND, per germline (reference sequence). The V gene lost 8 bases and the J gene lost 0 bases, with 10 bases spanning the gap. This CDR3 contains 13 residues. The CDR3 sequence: CASAGYMNTEAFF. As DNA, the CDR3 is TGTGCCAGTGCAGGGTACATGAACACTGAAGCTTTCTTT.

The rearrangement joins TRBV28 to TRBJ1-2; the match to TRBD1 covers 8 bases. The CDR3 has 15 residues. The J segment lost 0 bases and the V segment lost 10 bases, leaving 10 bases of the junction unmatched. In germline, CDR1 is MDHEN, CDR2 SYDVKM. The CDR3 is CATTQGARANYGYTF. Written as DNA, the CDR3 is TGTGCCACCACTCAGGGGGCGCGGGCTAACTATGGCTACACCTTC.

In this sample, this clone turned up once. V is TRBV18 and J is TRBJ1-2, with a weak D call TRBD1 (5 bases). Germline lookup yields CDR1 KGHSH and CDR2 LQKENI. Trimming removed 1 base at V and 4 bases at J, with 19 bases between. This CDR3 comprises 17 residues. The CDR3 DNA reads TGTGCCAGCTCACCACTTGAGACAGCGCCTAACCCCTATGGCTACACCTTC. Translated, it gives CASSPLETAPNPYGYTF.

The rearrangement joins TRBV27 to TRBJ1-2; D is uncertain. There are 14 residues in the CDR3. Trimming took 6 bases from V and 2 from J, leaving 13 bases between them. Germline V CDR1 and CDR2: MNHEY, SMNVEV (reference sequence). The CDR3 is CASRSPKLNYGYTF. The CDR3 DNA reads TGTGCCAGCAGGTCCCCTAAGCTCAACTATGGCTACACCTTC.